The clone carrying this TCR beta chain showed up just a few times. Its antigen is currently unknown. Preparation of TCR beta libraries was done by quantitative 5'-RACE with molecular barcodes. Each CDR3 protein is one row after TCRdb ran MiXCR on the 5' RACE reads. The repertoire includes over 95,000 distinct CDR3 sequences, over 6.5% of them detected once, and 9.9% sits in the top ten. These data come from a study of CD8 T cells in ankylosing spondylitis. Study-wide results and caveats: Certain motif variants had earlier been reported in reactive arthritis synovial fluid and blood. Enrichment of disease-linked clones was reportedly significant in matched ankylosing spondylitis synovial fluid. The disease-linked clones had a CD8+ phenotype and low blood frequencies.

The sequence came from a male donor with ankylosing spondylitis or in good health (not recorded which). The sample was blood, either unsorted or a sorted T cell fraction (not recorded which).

CDR3 region: CASSQNNQPQHF. For the CDR3, the DNA is TGTGCCAGCAGCCAGAACAATCAGCCCCAGCATTTT. The chain employs TRBV7-2 and TRBJ1-5; no firm D call. With 5 bases removed from V and 3 bases from J, the gap between germline ends came to 5 bases. Germline V CDR1 and CDR2: SGHTA, FQGNSA. This CDR3 comprises 12 residues.